The 13 T cell receptor beta chains below were found in one sample sequenced in a study of cytomegalovirus exposure and HLA in healthy donors. The PCR employed 60 Vbeta primers together with 13 Jbeta primers. Only in-frame clones appear in the TCRdb table, and some are missing; sequencing was by immunoSEQ multiplex PCR. Among fewer than 250,000 clones listed, 78% were seen once. Sequencing was done on a sample of PBMCs. These receptors all stem from a woman under 40 in good health and CMV-seropositive.

The chain recombines TRBV6-6 with TRBJ1-1; 10 nucleotides agree with TRBD1. This CDR3 contains 15 residues. CDR1 MNHNY and CDR2 SVGAGI come from the germline V gene (reference sequence). J gave up 4 bases and V 6 bases, and 8 bases lay outside the gene matches. The chain's CDR3 is CASRPNDRGPTEAFF. The CDR3 bases are TGTGCCAGCAGACCGAACGACAGGGGGCCCACTGAAGCTTTCTTT.

This clone was seen a single time. The chain employs TRBV28 and TRBJ1-6; possible D gene TRBD1, 5 bases. The CDR3 loop spans 15 amino acids. V was cut by 6 bases and J by 10 bases, with 19 bases left in between. Looked up from germline, CDR1 is MDHEN and CDR2 is SYDVKM. CDR3 region: CASRPEEGSISPLHF. CDR3 DNA sequence: TGTGCCAGCAGGCCCGAGGAGGGGAGTATCTCACCCCTCCACTTT.

The count of this clone is one. In DNA form, the CDR3 reads TGTGCCAGCAGTGAAGTTGCGGGAGCGGGGGGTGAGCAGTTCTTC. Translation: CASSEVAGAGGEQFF. V and J are TRBV6-1 and TRBJ2-1; TRBD2 matches at 9 bases. The CDR3 has 15 residues. The ends lost 1 base at V and 9 bases at J; junction bases unmatched: 7. Germline V lookup: CDR1 MNHNS, CDR2 SASEGT.

J is TRBJ2-2 and V is TRBV11-3, with 8 positions matching TRBD2. This CDR3 has 16 residues. Trimming took 4 bases from V and 4 from J; bases not matched to a gene: 8. Germline V gene lookup returns CDR1 SGHNT and CDR2 YENEEA. CDR3 region: CASSSGGEVATGELFF. The DNA for the CDR3 is TGTGCCAGCAGCTCCGGGGGGGAAGTAGCCACCGGGGAGCTGTTTTTT.

The chain combines TRBV5-5 with TRBJ1-6; D remains ambiguous. Trimming removed 4 bases at V and 7 bases at J, with 12 bases between. In germline, CDR1 is SGHKS, CDR2 YYEKEE (reference sequence). The CDR3 extends over 14 amino acids. The DNA for the CDR3 is TGTGCCAGCAGCCCGACAAGGAACAATTCACCCCTCCACTTT. Residues: CASSPTRNNSPLHF.

A remark on this clone: One junction end disagrees with the germline gene, perhaps due to a read error. This chain connects TRBV28 to TRBJ1-5; 8 nucleotides agree with TRBD1. CDR1 is MDHEN and CDR2 is SYDVKM in the germline V gene. The CDR3 loop spans 17 amino acids. This CDR3 is CVSSLLTRTGNNQPQHF. CDR3 coding DNA: TGTGTCAGCAGTTTATTAACCCGGACAGGGAACAATCAGCCCCAGCATTTT.

The count of this clone is one. The chain couples TRBV6-1 to TRBJ2-5, with 8 bases identical to TRBD2. This CDR3 spans 15 amino acids. Germline CDR1 and CDR2: MNHNS and SASEGT. Trimming removed 3 bases from V and 5 bases from J; junction bases left unmatched: 8. Here the CDR3 DNA reads TGTGCCAGCAGTGACTCCCCCCGCGGGGGGGAGACCCAGTACTTC. Translated, it gives CASSDSPRGGETQYF.

This CDR3 is CASSAATGVPLEQYF. The DNA of the CDR3 is TGTGCCAGTAGTGCCGCGACAGGGGTCCCTCTCGAGCAGTACTTC. The chain couples TRBV19 to TRBJ2-7; 8 bases align to TRBD1. J lost 6 bases, V lost 5 bases, and 12 bases had no gene match. The CDR3 is 15 residues long. Per the germline V gene, CDR1 is LNHDA and CDR2 is SQIVND (reference sequence).

The chain recombines TRBV7-8 with TRBJ1-1; 7 bases match TRBD1. Germline assignment: CDR1 SGHVS and CDR2 FQNEAQ. V lost 5 bases and J lost 9; bases outside the gene matches: 15. The CDR3 covers 15 residues. The CDR3 spells CASSPRTGSMTKAFF. The DNA for the CDR3 is TGTGCCAGCAGCCCGCGGACAGGATCTATGACTAAAGCTTTCTTT.

This clone has just one count. V and J are TRBV9 and TRBJ1-3; D is possibly TRBD1 (6 bases). V was clipped by 3 bases and J by 0 bases, with 16 bases between them. Germline CDR1 reads SGDLS; CDR2 reads YYNGEE. The CDR3 runs 17 residues. The CDR3 DNA is TGTGCCAGCAGCGCTCCGCAGGGGAAAGGCTCTGGAAACACCATATATTTT. The encoded protein is CASSAPQGKGSGNTIYF.

The CDR3 protein is CASSAVEGGTDTQYF. CDR3 DNA: TGTGCCAGCAGCGCCGTCGAGGGCGGGACAGATACGCAGTATTTT. This chain connects TRBV9 to TRBJ2-3, with D possibly being TRBD2 (5 bases). Germline V lookup: CDR1 SGDLS, CDR2 YYNGEE. V was cut by 3 bases and J by 3 bases, with 14 bases left in between. The CDR3 is 15 amino acids.

In this sample, this clone turned up once. The chain has TRBV5-1 and TRBJ1-1, with 9 bases matching TRBD1. V was clipped by 2 bases and J by 5 bases; unmatched bases: 4. The CDR3 loop spans 14 amino acids. The germline V gene encodes CDR1 SGHRS and CDR2 YFSETQ. CDR3 amino acids: CASSFTGGETEAFF. CDR3 bases: TGCGCCAGCAGCTTTACAGGGGGCGAGACTGAAGCTTTCTTT.

The chain carries TRBV19 and TRBJ2-1; 9 positions agree with TRBD2. The CDR3 runs to 17 residues. Trimming cost V 1 base and J 4 bases; bases outside gene matches: 8. CDR1 and CDR2 (germline): LNHDA, SQIVND (reference sequence). Written as DNA, the CDR3 is TGTGCCAGTAGTATAGCTTTTCTAGCGGGGATTTACAATGAGCAGTTCTTC. Translating it yields CASSIAFLAGIYNEQFF. Based on the CDR3 plus reference TRBV19 and TRBJ2-1, the full variable domain is DGGITQSPKYLFRKEGQNVTLSCEQNLNHDAMYWYRQDPGQGLRLIYYSQIVNDFQKGDIAEGYSVSREKKESFPLTVTSAQKNPTAFYLCASSIAFLAGIYNEQFFGPGTRLTVL.